A selection of T cell receptor beta chains follows, all from one sample in a study of T cells in Graves' hyperthyroidism and ophthalmopathy. TCRdb reprocessed the multiplex PCR reads via MiXCR and lists one record per CDR3 protein. In the table there are under 400,000 distinct CDR3 sequences, less than 15% of which are singletons. Sequenced: blood. Receptor source: a woman younger than 30 with Graves' hyperthyroidism. CDR3s include the opening cysteine and the closing phenylalanine or tryptophan. D genes are given only for firm matches. Part of the rows lack a size; the others show once, few, many or a class for expanded clones.

>NA|TRBV18|TRBJ1-1|NA
CASSPRDGWPEAFF
TGTGCCAGCTCACCCCGGGACGGTTGGCCTGAAGCTTTCTTT
>NA|TRBV10-3|TRBJ1-6|NA
CATRDSENSPLHF
TGTGCCACGAGAGATAGCGAGAATTCACCCCTCCACTTT
>NA|TRBV2|TRBJ2-5|NA
CASTDPGGGPTETQYF
TGTGCCAGCACCGACCCAGGGGGGGGGCCCACGGAGACCCAGTACTTC
>NA|TRBV24-1|TRBJ2-1|TRBD1
CATSDPDRGEQFF
TGTGCCACCAGTGACCCTGACAGGGGTGAGCAGTTCTTC
>many|TRBV20-1|TRBJ1-4|TRBD1
CSAREPSTGAEKLFF
TGCAGTGCTAGAGAGCCATCAACAGGGGCCGAAAAACTGTTTTTT
>many|TRBV12-3/TRBV12-4|TRBJ2-7|TRBD2
CASTDRGGGRYEQYF
TGTGCCAGCACCGACCGGGGGGGGGGCCGCTACGAGCAGTACTTC
>once|TRBV20-1|TRBJ2-3|NA
CSARPLTGRTDTQYF
TGCAGTGCTAGACCTCTAACGGGGCGCACAGATACGCAGTATTTT
>NA|TRBV4-1|TRBJ2-1|TRBD2
CASSQVGSGRGPFF
TGCGCCAGCAGCCAAGTCGGTAGCGGGAGAGGTCCGTTCTTC
>many|TRBV7-2|TRBJ2-7|TRBD2
CASSSRPGLAGDEQYF
TGTGCCAGCAGCTCAAGACCGGGACTAGCGGGAGACGAGCAGTACTTC
>few|TRBV20-1|TRBJ2-5|TRBD2
CSARDAGVPQETQYF
TGCAGTGCTAGAGATGCGGGGGTACCTCAAGAGACCCAGTACTTC
>few|TRBV5-1|TRBJ1-4|TRBD1
CASRTGGENEKLFF
TGCGCCAGCAGGACAGGGGGCGAAAATGAAAAACTGTTTTTT
>many|TRBV5-1|TRBJ1-3|NA
CASSLGQLSGNTIYF
TGCGCCAGCAGCTTGGGACAGCTCTCTGGAAACACCATATATTTT
>many|TRBV6-1|TRBJ1-1|NA
CASSSGQFSTEAFF
TGTGCCAGCAGCTCCGGACAGTTCAGCACTGAAGCTTTCTTT
>many|TRBV5-4|TRBJ2-1|TRBD1
CASSQPPGQGSYNEQFF
TGTGCCAGCAGCCAACCCCCGGGACAGGGATCCTACAATGAGCAGTTCTTC
>many|TRBV27|TRBJ2-1|NA
CASSSHIADNEQFF
TGTGCCAGCAGTTCCCACATAGCGGACAATGAGCAGTTCTTC
>many|TRBV28|TRBJ1-3|NA
CASSFGGVGGGNTIYF
TGTGCCAGCAGTTTCGGAGGGGTTGGTGGGGGAAACACCATATATTTT
>NA|TRBV5-1|TRBJ2-7|NA
CASSFSQAYEQYF
TGCGCCAGCAGCTTTTCGCAGGCCTACGAGCAGTACTTC
>few|TRBV7-6|TRBJ2-1|TRBD2
CASSFPRSGLAAYNEQFF
TGTGCCAGCAGCTTCCCACGCTCCGGACTAGCGGCCTACAATGAGCAGTTCTTC
>NA|TRBV28|TRBJ1-5|NA
CASSSPRGRNQPQHF
TGTGCCAGCAGTAGTCCCAGGGGTCGCAATCAGCCCCAGCATTTT
>NA|TRBV24-1|TRBJ2-1|NA
CATSEYSGYEQFF
TGTGCCACCAGTGAGTACAGCGGCTATGAGCAGTTCTTC
>many|TRBV10-2|TRBJ2-1|NA
CASRLTGGYEQFF
TGCGCCAGCAGACTCACGGGGGGCTATGAGCAGTTCTTC
>many|TRBV5-1|TRBJ1-2|TRBD1
CASSSTAPGQPRGYTF
TGCGCCAGCAGCTCAACTGCCCCGGGACAGCCACGAGGCTACACCTTC
>many|TRBV2|TRBJ1-1|NA
CASRVTVNTEAFF
TGTGCCAGCAGGGTTACAGTAAACACTGAAGCTTTCTTT